Below are 13 T cell receptor beta chains sequenced from a single sample in a study of Ad26.COV2.S vaccination and SARS-CoV-2 variants. Sequencing used immunoSEQ multiplex PCR; TCRdb keeps in-frame clones, though not all of them. The sample has a few hundred thousand clones, 88% seen once. The treatment here: roughly 18 received Ad26.COV2.S at low or high dose, single or two shots; about 5 received placebo; per-sample allocation not given. It was on day 63 after the first vaccine or placebo injection that samples were taken. The specimen comprised peripheral blood, sampled in a trial of Ad26.COV2.S vaccine versus placebo. The origin of the receptors is a person aged 18-60 years who received the Ad26.COV2.S COVID-19 vaccine or a placebo.

This chain uses TRBV19 with TRBJ1-3, with a possible D match to TRBD1 (6 bases). Germline lookup yields CDR1 LNHDA and CDR2 SQIVND (reference sequence). CDR3 length equals 15 residues. V gave up 6 bases and J gave up 4 bases, with 16 bases separating them. DNA for the CDR3: TGTGCCAGTAGGACAACAGGGAATACGGGAAACACCATATATTTT. Its translation: CASRTTGNTGNTIYF.

The DNA of the CDR3 is TGTGCCAGCAGCCAATCCCCTAGCGGGGGGGGATACAATGAGCAGTTCTTC. It translates to CASSQSPSGGGYNEQFF. The V call is TRBV4-2, the J call TRBJ2-1, with 12 bases that match TRBD2. V trimming: 2 bases; J trimming: 4 bases; junction bases outside the gene matches: 6. This CDR3 has 17 amino acids. Germline V gene sequence: CDR1 LGHNA, CDR2 YNFKEQ.

The chain couples TRBV6-1 to TRBJ2-3; D is unclear. Germline V gene data show CDR1 as MNHNS and CDR2 as SASEGT. V lost 1 base and J 2 bases, leaving 4 bases between the germline ends. The CDR3 spans 13 residues. The CDR3 sequence: CASSEEITDTQYF. CDR3 in DNA: TGTGCCAGCAGTGAAGAAATCACAGATACGCAGTATTTT.

The chain employs TRBV10-1 and TRBJ2-1; TRBD1 aligns across 7 bases. CDR1 is WNHNN and CDR2 is SYGVQD in the germline V gene (reference sequence). Losses at the gene ends were 5 bases for V and 5 bases for J; bases not matched to a gene: 6. The CDR3 covers 14 residues. The CDR3 loop reads CASSYRDRDNEQFF. In DNA form, the CDR3 reads TGCGCCAGCAGTTACCGGGACAGAGACAATGAGCAGTTCTTC.

This rearrangement joins TRBV5-6 to TRBJ1-5, with D perhaps matching TRBD1 (6 bases). The CDR3 loop spans 13 amino acids. V was cut by 4 bases and J by 6 bases, with 11 bases left in between. Germline V gives CDR1 SGHDT, CDR2 YYEEEE. CDR3 region: CASSPGQSQPQHF. The CDR3 DNA is TGTGCCAGCAGCCCCGGACAGAGTCAGCCCCAGCATTTT.

The chain recombines TRBV9 with TRBJ2-3; 9 bases agree with TRBD2. Germline CDR1 is SGDLS and CDR2 is YYNGEE. CDR3 length: 16 residues. With V trimmed by 4 bases and J by 2 bases, 8 bases remained unmatched. CDR3 in amino acids: CASSSSLAGYTDTQYF. In DNA form, the CDR3 reads TGTGCCAGCAGCAGCTCTCTAGCGGGGTACACAGATACGCAGTATTTT.

The V gene is TRBV6-5, the J gene TRBJ2-7; D might be TRBD2 (6 bases). Germline CDR1 reads MNHEY; CDR2 reads SVGAGI. V lost 6 bases, J lost 2 bases, and 14 bases lay in between. This CDR3 has 14 amino acids. The chain's CDR3 is CASRPWGDAYEQYF. The CDR3 DNA reads as TGTGCCAGCAGGCCCTGGGGGGACGCCTACGAGCAGTACTTC.

On this clone itself: Other DNA sequences in this specimen translate into the identical CDR3. This chain connects TRBV5-4 to TRBJ2-3; D call uncertain. The CDR3 has 11 residues. Germline V gene sequence: CDR1 SGHNT, CDR2 YYREEE (reference sequence). V gave up 3 bases and J gave up 2 bases, with 1 base separating them. CDR3 region: CASSSTDTQYF. The CDR3 coding sequence is TGTGCCAGCAGCTCCACAGATACGCAGTATTTT.

This chain connects TRBV27 to TRBJ1-1, with a tentative D call TRBD1 (5 bases). CDR3 length: 17 amino acids. V was trimmed by 0 bases and J by 0 bases, leaving 14 bases between them. CDR1 and CDR2 (germline): MNHEY, SMNVEV (reference sequence). CDR3 protein: CASSLSKGEGMNTEAFF. CDR3 DNA sequence: TGTGCCAGCAGTTTATCGAAGGGTGAGGGGATGAACACTGAAGCTTTCTTT.

The chain joins TRBV28 to TRBJ2-5; D is undetermined. V was trimmed by 4 bases and J by 7 bases, leaving 25 bases between them. The germline V gene encodes CDR1 MDHEN and CDR2 SYDVKM. The CDR3 totals 17 residues. The CDR3 region has the DNA TGTGCCAGCAGTTCCAAGAAGAATCAACGCCCCAAAGTGACCCAGTACTTC. Protein product: CASSSKKNQRPKVTQYF.

The gene calls are TRBV28 and TRBJ2-4; D is undetermined. Germline assignment: CDR1 MDHEN and CDR2 SYDVKM. The CDR3 runs 15 residues. V was cut by 6 bases and J by 0 bases, with 12 bases left in between. DNA for the CDR3: TGTGCCAGCAGCTCCCAACAGTCAGCCAAAAACATTCAGTACTTC. It translates to CASSSQQSAKNIQYF.

In DNA form, the CDR3 reads TGTGCCAGCGGACTAGCGGGGGGAAAAGCAGATACGCAGTATTTT. Its translation: CASGLAGGKADTQYF. The chain couples TRBV11-3 to TRBJ2-3; the match to TRBD2 covers 14 bases. V lost 8 bases, J lost 4 bases, and 5 bases stayed unmatched. Germline V gives CDR1 SGHNT, CDR2 YENEEA. The CDR3 spans 15 residues.

CDR3: CASSLAGSSALPLHF. The CDR3 coding sequence is TGTGCCAGCAGCTTAGCAGGTAGCAGCGCGCTTCCCCTCCACTTT. V and J are TRBV7-9 and TRBJ1-6, with no clear D. The CDR3 is 15 residues long. V dropped 0 bases and J dropped 13 bases, with 16 bases sitting between them. Germline CDR1 and CDR2: SEHNR and FQNEAQ (reference sequence).